Below are 5 T cell receptor beta chains sequenced from a single sample in a study of patients and donors after allogeneic stem cell transplantation. In TCRdb, the RT-PCR reads were re-called with MiXCR into one record per CDR3 protein. The table includes 190,000 or so distinct CDR3 sequences, around 41% detected once. The sequenced sample was blood, either unsorted or a sorted T cell fraction (not recorded which). The receptors come from a human donor who was either an allogeneic HSCT recipient or a stem cell or donor lymphocyte infusion donor (not recorded which). It is not recorded whose cells these are; they may come from a transplant donor.

CDR3 DNA sequence: TGTGCCATCAGTGTAGGAACTTCCAGCTCCTACGAGCAGTACTTC. This encodes CAISVGTSSSYEQYF. This sequence joins TRBV10-3 and TRBJ2-7; D gene uncertain. Trimming took off 4 bases at V and 0 bases at J, with 13 bases between the two ends. Germline V gene lookup returns CDR1 ENHRY and CDR2 SYGVKD. The CDR3 is 15 amino acids.

The chain joins TRBV30 to TRBJ1-1; a possible D gene is TRBD1 (5 bases). Looked up from germline, CDR1 is GTSNPN and CDR2 is SVGIG (reference sequence). Trimming took 0 bases from V and 5 from J, leaving 10 bases between them. The CDR3 totals 13 residues. CDR3 coding DNA: TGTGCCTGGAGTGTGGGGGTCTTAACTGAAGCTTTCTTT. Its translation is CAWSVGVLTEAFF.

This chain joins TRBV28 and TRBJ1-2, with unresolved D. Germline CDR1 is MDHEN and CDR2 is SYDVKM. V shed 6 bases and J shed 0 bases, with 11 bases lying between them. There are 14 residues in the CDR3. This CDR3 is CASSLRTANYGYTF. The CDR3 DNA sequence: TGTGCCAGCAGCCTCCGTACAGCTAACTATGGCTACACCTTC.

This clonotype was picked up a small number of times. The chain has TRBV27 and TRBJ2-7; 11 bases align to TRBD2. After removal of 6 bases from V and 2 bases from J, the junction contained 6 bases not matched to a gene. Germline V lookup: CDR1 MNHEY, CDR2 SMNVEV (reference sequence). The CDR3 spans 15 residues. The CDR3 DNA is TGTGCCAGCAGCCCAACTAGCGGGGGAACCTACGAGCAGTACTTC. Protein: CASSPTSGGTYEQYF.

V usage is TRBV6-5 and J usage is TRBJ2-7, with 7 bases matching TRBD1. CDR1 and CDR2 from the germline V gene are MNHEY and SVGAGI. With 4 bases clipped from V and 3 bases from J, the junction kept 6 bases outside the gene matches. The CDR3 spans 14 residues. CDR3 sequence: CASSSDRQFYEQYF. CDR3 in DNA: TGTGCCAGCAGTTCGGACAGGCAATTCTACGAGCAGTACTTC.